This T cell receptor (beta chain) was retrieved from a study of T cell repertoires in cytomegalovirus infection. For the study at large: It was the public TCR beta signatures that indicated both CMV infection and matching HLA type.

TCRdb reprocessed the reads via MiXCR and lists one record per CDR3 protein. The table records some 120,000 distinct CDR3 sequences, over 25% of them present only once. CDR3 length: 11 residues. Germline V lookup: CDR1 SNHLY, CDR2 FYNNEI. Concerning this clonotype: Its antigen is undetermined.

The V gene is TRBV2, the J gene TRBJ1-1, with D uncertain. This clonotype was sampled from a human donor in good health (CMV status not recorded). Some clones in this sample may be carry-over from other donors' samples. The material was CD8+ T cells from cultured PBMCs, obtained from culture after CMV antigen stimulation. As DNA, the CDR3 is TGTGCGATGCGGGGTGGAACTGAAGCTTTCTTT. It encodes CAMRGGTEAFF.